This paragraph reports one T cell receptor (beta chain). Its antigen is not yet known. One base away there is no much larger clone; base qualities are not given. The data derive from a study of blood T cell repertoires in COVID-19 (dated by TCRdb to about 2020). Concerning the study at large: The collaborator samples originated in the United States, Italy and Spain and spanned the acute and convalescent phases of COVID-19. The material from the prospective study consisted of cDNA or gDNA derived from T cells, B-cell-depleted T cells, or PBMCs. Subjects who had been exposed to COVID-19, were actively infected with it, or had recovered from it provided the deeply sampled blood TCRbeta repertoires that made up the dataset. The repertoires were released in a freely available public database intended as a resource for research on the immune response to SARS-CoV-2. The samples were drawn from two sources: the first 160 participants of the ongoing ImmuneRACE study, and 1,254 subjects contributed by 6 global collaborators. A de-identified subject ID, COVID-19 status, age in years and sex were almost always included in the sample metadata. Where HLA class I and class II types were available, the types were taken from metadata supplied by the sample provider, not from assay-based typing. Broad study findings and their caveats: The quantity of clinical and demographic metadata differed by source and by participant and was supplied without curation.

Participants in the prospective study were enrolled through a virtual design, were aged roughly 18 to 100 years, and lived in roughly 26 United States geographic areas. To assign participants to cohorts, the prospective study relied on clinical history that participants themselves reported in a screening survey and a study questionnaire. Recovered participants in ImmuneRACE Cohort 3 were defined as having two consecutive negative NP/OP PCR tests, clearance from a healthcare professional, or resolution of symptoms. In the prospective study, whole blood, serum and a nasopharyngeal or oropharyngeal swab were collected from each participant by mobile phlebotomists. Prospective study participants could optionally give additional blood draws and questionnaires over an approximately 2-month period. Before DNA extraction, prospective study blood samples were shipped either frozen or at room temperature.

Between the V and J ends, shortened by 3 bases and 0 bases respectively, the junction contains 11 bases. Including cysteine and phenylalanine, the CDR3 has 15 amino acids. CDR3 DNA only is kept here, 45 bases in frame from base 1. CDR1 MDHEN and CDR2 SYDVKM were looked up in the germline V gene. The immunoSEQ Assay, a bias-controlled multiplex PCR, was used to amplify TCRbeta CDR3 regions from genomic DNA. For the original study's pipeline: The number of nucleated cells in each sample was estimated by amplification of reference gene primers within the assay. To quantify the absolute abundance of each unique TCRbeta CDR3 rearrangement, sequence reads were collapsed and filtered. For each sample, productive Simpson clonality was calculated by taking the square root of Simpson's diversity index across productive rearrangements. In TCRdb, the immuneACCESS table is reduced to in-frame sequences with V and J assigned. These tables do not hold every clone; where another copy was compared, an unresolved V gene accounts for under half, and the others remain unexplained. D and trimming come from the DNA, and the V and J calls and clone size come from that table. This sample comprises fewer than 400,000 clones, around 90% of them detected only once. Of the sample, just under 9% falls within the top ten clones.

The chain links TRBV28 with TRBJ1-2; the D gene cannot be named for sure. The specimen sequenced was PBMCs or T cells enriched from blood (not recorded which). This TCR was sampled from a woman aged 18-35 years who had recovered from COVID-19. The DNA sequence is given as TGTGCCAGCAGTTTGTGGGGAGAAGCTAACTATGGCTACACCTTC. Its protein is CASSLWGEANYGYTF.